The sequence of this TCR beta chain was determined in a study of regulatory T cells in long-lasting Graves disease. The V gene lost 0 bases and the J gene lost 7 bases, with 2 bases spanning the gap. This CDR3 is 11 amino acids long. The germline V gene encodes CDR1 KGHDR and CDR2 SFDVKD. Time point reported: newly diagnosed GD, antithyroid drugs for less than 3 months. Preparation of the TCR library used RNA extracted from PBMCs. CDR3 regions were amplified by Arm-PCR using iRepertoire HTBI primers to build TCR beta libraries. In the source study's methods: Identified segments across samples numbered about 60 TRBV and over eleven TRBJ. TCRdb reprocessed the multiplex PCR reads with MiXCR, giving one entry per CDR3 protein. These V and J calls derive from TCRdb rather than the authors' analysis. The sample consists of around 500,000 distinct CDR3 sequences, approximately 12% of them appearing once.

General observations from the study: Persistent Graves' patients possessed reduced TCR diversity relative to recently diagnosed ones.

This clonotype was recorded many times. Antigen: not known. The sample was also linked to a second study, of T cells in Graves' hyperthyroidism and ophthalmopathy. That source adds: It was uncontrolled infection, other autoimmune disease, pregnancy or lactation that excluded patients. With a median lead of 6.5 months before onset, the model predicted ophthalmopathy.

The rearrangement joins TRBV24-1 to TRBJ1-1; D uncertain. The TCR sequence derives from a man aged 30-40 years with Graves disease. The input for sequencing was peripheral blood mononuclear cells (PBMCs), taken at new diagnosis, from a patient treated with antithyroid drugs. The CDR3 is CATSDLSEAFF. Written as DNA, the CDR3 is TGTGCCACCAGTGATTTGAGTGAAGCTTTCTTT.